This T cell receptor beta chain was captured by sequencing in a study of blood T cell repertoires in COVID-19. Study summary: The United States, Italy and Spain supplied acute and convalescent COVID-19 samples. The analysed material was cDNA or gDNA that came from T cells, B-cell-depleted T cells, or PBMCs.

There are 15 residues in the CDR3. V was clipped by 3 bases and J by 2 bases, with 17 bases between them. Per germline, CDR1 DFQATT and CDR2 SNEGSKA (reference sequence). Methods used by the authors: Amplification with reference gene primers provided the estimates of nucleated cell counts. Using immunoSEQ multiplex PCR, the repertoire was profiled, and TCRdb retains in-frame clones only, with some absent. Clone size and V and J calls were adopted from that table, with D and trimming inferred from the DNA. The table records approximately 250,000 clones, roughly 82% of them present only once. The sequence was obtained from a man aged 35 to 55 who had recovered from COVID-19. The J gene is TRBJ2-7, the V gene TRBV20-1; D unresolved. Material: peripheral blood. CDR3 loop: CSASALSSLTYEQYF. The CDR3 bases are TGCAGTGCTAGTGCCTTGAGCTCCCTTACCTACGAGCAGTACTTC.